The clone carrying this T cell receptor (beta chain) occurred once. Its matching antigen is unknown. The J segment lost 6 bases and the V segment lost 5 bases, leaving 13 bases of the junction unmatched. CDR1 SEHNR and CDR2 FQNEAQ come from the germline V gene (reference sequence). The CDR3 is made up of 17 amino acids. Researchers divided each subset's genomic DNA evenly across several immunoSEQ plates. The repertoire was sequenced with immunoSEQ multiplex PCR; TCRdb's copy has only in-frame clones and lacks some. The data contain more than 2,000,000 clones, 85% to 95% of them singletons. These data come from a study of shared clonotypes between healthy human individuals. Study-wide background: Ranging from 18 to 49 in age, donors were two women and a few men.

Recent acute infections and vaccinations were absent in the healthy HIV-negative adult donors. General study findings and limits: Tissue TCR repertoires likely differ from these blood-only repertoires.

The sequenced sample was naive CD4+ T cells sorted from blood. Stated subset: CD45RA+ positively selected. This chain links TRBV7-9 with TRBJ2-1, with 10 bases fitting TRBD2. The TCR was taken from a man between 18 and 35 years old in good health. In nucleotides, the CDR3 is TGTGCCAGCAGCGATCCAAGTCTAGCGGGAGTCTTCAATGAGCAGTTCTTC. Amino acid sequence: CASSDPSLAGVFNEQFF.